This note documents a single T cell receptor beta chain sequence. Antigen: not known. This CDR3 has 15 residues. V was pared by 1 base and J by 4 bases, with 9 bases of the junction left unmatched. The germline V gene encodes CDR1 DFQATT and CDR2 SNEGSKA (reference sequence). A second roughly 7 to 11 cycle PCR used barcoded and J-beta primers. TCRdb reprocessed the 5' RACE reads via MiXCR and lists one record per CDR3 protein. The sample consists of about 750,000 distinct CDR3 sequences, approximately 53% of them appearing once. This specimen comes from a study of blood T cells in healthy people across ages. Study results and limitations: Any changes in expanded clonotypes were possibly confounded, as donor CMV status remained unknown.

Specimen: blood. This clonotype was sampled from a man aged 80 or over in good health. The chain is built from TRBV20-1 and TRBJ2-7; 8 bases agree with TRBD1. CDR3 protein: CSARVPRGQIYEQYF. CDR3 sequence (DNA): TGCAGTGCTAGAGTCCCCAGGGGGCAAATTTACGAGCAGTACTTC.